This T cell receptor beta chain was sequenced in a study of blood T cell repertoires in COVID-19 (dated by TCRdb to about 2020). Regarding the study in general: The collaborator samples originated in the United States, Italy and Spain and spanned the acute and convalescent phases of COVID-19. The prospective study material was composed of cDNA or gDNA derived from T cells, B-cell-depleted T cells, or PBMCs. Samples came from the ongoing ImmuneRACE study (first 160 participants) plus 1,254 subjects from 6 global collaborators. The sample metadata nearly always contained a de-identified subject ID, COVID-19 status, age in years and sex. Deeply sampled blood TCRbeta repertoires from subjects exposed to, actively infected with, or recovered from COVID-19 were included in the dataset. Where available, HLA class I and class II types were taken from metadata supplied by the sample provider and were not determined by assay-based typing. A freely available public database, intended as a resource for researchers studying the immune response to SARS-CoV-2, is where the repertoires were released. The research as a whole found: The quantity of clinical and demographic metadata differed by source and by participant and was supplied without curation.

Turning to this clone: Its antigen is not yet known. No base qualities exist here, and no much larger clone lies one base off it.

Collaborating institutions collected whole blood in K2EDTA tubes following their own protocols. For TCRbeta analysis, collaborators shipped samples in one of three forms: frozen whole blood, isolated PBMCs, or DNA extracted from either of those sample types. TCRbeta CDR3 regions were amplified from genomic DNA by means of the immunoSEQ Assay, a bias-controlled multiplex PCR. In the source study's methods: The number of nucleated cells in each sample was estimated from the amplification of reference gene primers within the assay. Sequence reads were collapsed and filtered to measure the absolute abundance of every unique TCRbeta CDR3 rearrangement. For each sample, productive Simpson clonality was calculated by taking the square root of Simpson's diversity index across productive rearrangements. TCRdb obtained this table from immuneACCESS and retained in-frame rearrangements with V and J assigned. These tables miss some clones; where compared with another copy, unresolved V genes account for less than half of the shortfall, and the remainder is unexplained. Clone size and the V and J calls come from that table; the DNA yielded D and trimming. The sample table records about 150,000 clones; about four fifths of these occur just once. The ten biggest clones cover roughly 3.6% of the sample.

This sequence originates from a woman over 75 with acute or convalescent COVID-19. Sequencing input: peripheral blood.

DNA sequence: TGTGCCAGTTCCGGGACAGGGATGCACGAGCAGTACTTC. It specifies CASSGTGMHEQYF. The sequence links TRBV6-5 to TRBJ2-7, with 9 bases aligning to TRBD1. The CDR3 runs 13 residues from the cysteine to the phenylalanine. Kept here is only the CDR3 DNA, which spans 39 bases and is read in frame from base 1. Ends trimmed: V by 9 bases, J by 5 bases; bases unmatched to a gene: 8. For CDR1 and CDR2, the germline V gene lists MNHEY and SVGAGI.